This T cell receptor (beta chain) comes out of a study of early T cells in non-severe SARS-CoV-2 infection (dated by TCRdb to the early 2020s). Context from the whole study: Because TCR sequencing relied on bulk RNA taken from unsorted whole blood, pairing of alpha and beta chains was not possible.

This clonotype came up a few times. Its antigen remains unidentified. Per-nucleotide qualities are absent, and no much larger clonotype sits a single base away. In the germline V gene, CDR1 corresponds to KGHDR and CDR2 to SFDVKD. The CDR3 runs 15 residues from the cysteine to the phenylalanine. Left in the record is the CDR3 DNA by itself, 45 bases read in frame from the first base. The V and J ends are trimmed by 3 bases and 6 bases, leaving 14 bases between them. The protocol used for the library was 5' RACE. The reads were generated on a NextSeq 500. The TCR library protocol attached unique molecular identifiers to individual cDNA molecules to correct for sequencing error and PCR bias. Both TCR alpha and beta chains were sequenced, and tight co-correlation was observed between alpha and beta sequence abundances in each sample. Per the source publication's procedure: Decombinator V4 was used to perform V gene, J gene and CDR3 annotation of TCR sequences. Expanded TCRs were defined as changing significantly between any two time points under a Poisson model with p below 0.0001. TCR abundances were normalised to the total number of TCRs sequenced per sample and expressed as counts per million. TRAV1-2 paired with TRAJ12, TRAJ20 or TRAJ33 defined MAIT TCRs, while TRAV10 paired with TRAJ18 defined iNKT TCRs. VDJdb, accessed 1 November 2021, was searched for CMV, EBV and SARS-CoV-2 annotated TCRs, with TCRs annotated for multiple antigens excluded. TCRdb reran the public reads through fastp at Q25 and MiXCR, keeping productive beta chains. Entries that share a CDR3 protein sequence are merged under the most common genes and DNA. The V and J calls were not made by the authors but by TCRdb's processing. The sample contains approximately 32,000 distinct CDR3 sequences, around 4.1% of them found a single time. 5.9% of the sample is in the top ten clones.

Study-level results and caveats: VDJdb matching was skewed toward anti-spike CD8 responses and likely underestimated virus-specific expansions by missing private and CD4 specificities.

A case-control design nested within a healthcare worker cohort in London, UK, was used, with weekly nasopharyngeal swab PCR tests and blood sampling performed. Healthcare workers were recruited between 23 and 31 March 2020, during the week of the UK lockdown, and were followed weekly for up to about 15 weeks. The chain uses TRBV24-1 and TRBJ1-5; 6 matching bases give a weak D call of TRBD1. Sequences were obtained from whole blood. This TCR was recovered from an adult who was a healthcare worker with PCR-confirmed SARS-CoV-2 infection or an uninfected control (not recorded which). Here is the DNA: TGTGCCACCAGTGATCCCGGACAGATCGGTCAGCCCCAGCATTTT. Its protein is CATSDPGQIGQPQHF.